One and the same sample provided the 27 T cell receptor beta chains below, sequenced in a study of blood T cell repertoires in COVID-19. Sequenced by immunoSEQ multiplex PCR; TCRdb stores in-frame clones only, minus some. The sample lists under 250,000 clones, 85% to 90% occurring once. The sequencing input was PBMCs or T cells enriched from blood (not recorded which). The origin of the receptors is a man in his forties who had recovered from COVID-19.

The chain uses TRBV7-6 and TRBJ2-1; 11 nucleotides match TRBD2. Germline CDR1 SGHVS, CDR2 FNYEAQ. Trimming cost V 3 bases and J 2 bases; bases outside gene matches: 6. The CDR3 is 17 residues long. CDR3 amino acids: CASSFPTSGSTYNEQFF. The CDR3 DNA follows: TGTGCCAGCAGCTTTCCTACTAGCGGGAGCACCTACAATGAGCAGTTCTTC.

This chain uses TRBV6-1 with TRBJ1-2; possible D gene TRBD1, 6 bases. Trimming shortened V by 1 base and J by 3 bases, and 9 bases separated the two germline ends. This CDR3 contains 14 residues. Germline V CDR1 and CDR2: MNHNS, SASEGT. CDR3 in amino acids: CASSEEQGDYGYTF. CDR3 coding DNA: TGTGCCAGCAGTGAAGAACAGGGAGACTATGGCTACACCTTC.

The rearrangement joins TRBV2 to TRBJ1-5; D perhaps matches TRBD1 (5 bases). The CDR3 consists of 14 residues. V was pared by 7 bases and J by 4 bases, with 14 bases between. Germline CDR1 is SNHLY and CDR2 is FYNNEI. The CDR3 protein is CASTEGDRNQPQHF. CDR3 nucleotides: TGTGCCAGCACCGAAGGAGACAGAAATCAGCCCCAGCATTTT. Drawing the rest from reference TRBV2 and TRBJ1-5, the complete variable domain is EPEVTQTPSHQVTQMGQEVILRCVPISNHLYFYWYRQILGQKVEFLVSFYNNEISEKSEIFDDQFSVERPDGSNFTLKIRSTKLEDSAMYFCASTEGDRNQPQHFGDGTRLSIL.

The rearrangement uses TRBV7-3 and TRBJ2-2; TRBD2 matches at 10 bases. This CDR3 is built from 16 residues. Germline CDR1 reads SGHTA; CDR2 reads FQGTGA. Trimming removed 5 bases from V and 6 bases from J; junction bases left unmatched: 9. CDR3 amino acids: CASSLLAGGGSGELFF. The DNA of the CDR3 is TGTGCCAGCAGCCTCTTAGCGGGGGGCGGTTCCGGGGAGCTGTTTTTT.

In nucleotides, the CDR3 is TGTGCCAGCAGTTACTACGTTGGAGGCTCCTACGAGCAGTACTTC. Translating it yields CASSYYVGGSYEQYF. The genes are TRBV6-5 and TRBJ2-7; D may be TRBD2 (5 bases). The CDR3 loop spans 15 amino acids. Germline CDR1 MNHEY, CDR2 SVGAGI. V was shortened by 1 base and J by 0 bases, with 10 bases between the two germline ends.

This chain links TRBV7-6 with TRBJ1-1; 8 nucleotides line up with TRBD1. The CDR3 length is 14 residues. The germline gives CDR1 SGHVS, CDR2 FNYEAQ. With V trimmed by 5 bases and J by 1 base, 3 bases remained unmatched. CDR3 amino acids: CASSIGQGNTEAFF. CDR3 bases: TGTGCCAGCAGCATCGGACAGGGGAACACTGAAGCTTTCTTT.

This chain joins TRBV30 and TRBJ1-2, with a weak D call TRBD1 (6 bases). Germline CDR1 and CDR2: GTSNPN and SVGIG (reference sequence). The CDR3 consists of 13 residues. The ends were cut back, 0 bases at V and 7 bases at J, with 12 bases in the middle. Here the CDR3 DNA reads TGTGCCTGGAGTGTGTACAGGGAAACTGGCTACACCTTC. The encoded protein is CAWSVYRETGYTF.

Written as DNA, the CDR3 is TGTGCCTGGAGACAGGGATTAGAGGAAAAACTGTTTTTT. Protein sequence: CAWRQGLEEKLFF. The chain uses TRBV30 and TRBJ1-4; weak D call: TRBD1 (6 bases). Deletions cut 3 bases from V and 8 bases from J, with 13 bases between. This CDR3 comprises 13 residues. Germline V lookup: CDR1 GTSNPN, CDR2 SVGIG (reference sequence).

The chain carries TRBV3-1 (or the pseudogene TRBV3-2) and TRBJ2-5; 8 bases agree with TRBD2. The CDR3 totals 15 residues. Germline CDR1 is LGHDT and CDR2 is YNNKEL (reference sequence). The V and J ends lost 3 bases and 5 bases, in that order; junction bases with no gene match: 8. CDR3 nucleotide sequence: TGTGCCAGCAGCCAGTCGGGAGGGCCTGGGGAGACCCAGTACTTC. It yields the protein CASSQSGGPGETQYF.

The chain's CDR3 is CASSQDERAGSYEQYF. In nucleotides, the CDR3 is TGTGCCAGCAGCCAAGACGAGCGGGCGGGCTCCTACGAGCAGTACTTC. The rearrangement uses TRBV4-2 and TRBJ2-7, with D maybe TRBD2 (6 bases). The CDR3 has 16 amino acids. Germline V CDR1 and CDR2: LGHNA, YNFKEQ. Trimming cost V 0 bases and J 0 bases, with 12 bases left between them.

The chain is built from TRBV7-2 and TRBJ1-2; the D gene is possibly TRBD1 (6 bases). V shed 1 base and J shed 8 bases, with 11 bases lying between them. From germline, CDR1 is SGHTA and CDR2 FQGNSA. The CDR3 contains 13 residues. CDR3 protein: CASSLDRAMGYTF. CDR3 nucleotides: TGTGCCAGCAGCTTAGACAGGGCGATGGGCTACACCTTC.

This chain uses TRBV5-4 with TRBJ2-6, with TRBD2 matching 8 bases. CDR1 and CDR2 (germline): SGHNT, YYREEE (reference sequence). CDR3 size: 18 residues. Trimming removed 5 bases from V and 0 bases from J; junction bases left unmatched: 10. The CDR3 bases are TGTGCCAGCAGTGCTCGGGGGGGTTTAATCTCTGGGGCCAACGTCCTGACTTTC. Translation: CASSARGGLISGANVLTF.

V gene TRBV11-2 combines with J gene TRBJ2-5; TRBD2 might be the D (5 bases). The CDR3 covers 16 residues. V dropped 5 bases and J dropped 4 bases, with 20 bases sitting between them. Germline CDR1 and CDR2: SGHAT and FQNNGV. CDR3: CASSPQGGGRRETQYF. Here the CDR3 DNA reads TGTGCCAGCAGCCCACAAGGTGGAGGTAGGCGAGAGACCCAGTACTTC.

This chain connects TRBV10-1 to TRBJ2-7, with D possibly TRBD2 on 5 matching bases. Trimming took 8 bases from V and 2 from J, leaving 16 bases between them. The CDR3 contains 14 residues. CDR1 is WNHNN and CDR2 is SYGVQD in the germline V gene (reference sequence). The CDR3 DNA reads as TGCGCCAGCTTAGAGGGCAAGCGGACCTACGAGCAGTACTTC. Translation gives CASLEGKRTYEQYF.

The chain couples TRBV6-5 to TRBJ1-5; 11 nucleotides line up with TRBD1. This CDR3 spans 15 amino acids. Trimming removed 4 bases from V and 6 bases from J; junction bases left unmatched: 5. Germline CDR1 reads MNHEY; CDR2 reads SVGAGI. The chain's CDR3 is CASSSDRGQGQPQHF. CDR3 DNA sequence: TGTGCCAGCAGTTCGGACAGGGGGCAGGGTCAGCCCCAGCATTTT.

The CDR3 protein is CASSFGKGWNTEAFF. The CDR3 region has the DNA TGTGCCAGCAGTTTCGGAAAGGGGTGGAACACTGAAGCTTTCTTT. The genes are TRBV28 and TRBJ1-1; perhaps TRBD1 as D (5 bases). There are 15 residues in the CDR3. Germline V gene lookup returns CDR1 MDHEN and CDR2 SYDVKM. V was cut by 3 bases and J by 1 base, with 12 bases left in between.

The V call is TRBV19, the J call TRBJ2-3, with a possible D match to TRBD2 (5 bases). CDR1 LNHDA and CDR2 SQIVND come from the germline V gene (reference sequence). The CDR3 covers 13 residues. The germline V and J ends were trimmed by 4 bases and 8 bases, with 13 bases remaining between them. The CDR3 DNA reads as TGTGCCAGTAGTAGACGACTATCTCCTACGCAGTATTTT. Translated: CASSRRLSPTQYF. Supplemented by reference TRBV19 and TRBJ2-3, the full variable domain reads DGGITQSPKYLFRKEGQNVTLSCEQNLNHDAMYWYRQDPGQGLRLIYYSQIVNDFQKGDIAEGYSVSREKKESFPLTVTSAQKNPTAFYLCASSRRLSPTQYFGPGTRLTVL.

The gene calls are TRBV18 and TRBJ2-3; D may be TRBD2 (5 bases). Germline loops: CDR1 KGHSH, CDR2 LQKENI. The CDR3 spans 16 residues. The V end was cut by 5 bases, the J end by 4 bases, with 19 bases between. The CDR3 reads CASSVAGARIADTQYF. In DNA, the CDR3 is TGTGCCAGCTCAGTTGCGGGCGCGAGGATCGCAGATACGCAGTATTTT.

This rearrangement joins TRBV18 to TRBJ1-2; no reliable D call. This CDR3 is 13 amino acids long. V gave up 8 bases and J gave up 4 bases, with 14 bases separating them. In germline, CDR1 is KGHSH, CDR2 LQKENI. CDR3 sequence reads: CASASDISYGYTF. The CDR3 nucleotides are TGTGCCAGCGCCTCAGACATTTCCTATGGCTACACCTTC.

The chain joins TRBV11-3 to TRBJ2-1; a weak D match, TRBD2 (7 bases). This CDR3 comprises 15 residues. Germline V lookup: CDR1 SGHNT, CDR2 YENEEA. Deletions cut 1 base from V and 5 bases from J, with 12 bases between. The CDR3 region has the DNA TGTGCCAGCAGCTTAGGGGCGGGGGCCGACAATGAGCAGTTCTTC. Its translation: CASSLGAGADNEQFF.

Only one count was recorded for this clone. This sequence joins TRBV6-5 and TRBJ2-3; TRBD2 agrees at 8 bases. Germline V gene sequence: CDR1 MNHEY, CDR2 SVGAGI. The V gene end was trimmed by 2 bases and the J gene end by 2 bases; junction bases not matched to a gene: 6. CDR3 length equals 16 residues. The CDR3 protein is CASSYPGGGYTDTQYF. Here the CDR3 DNA reads TGTGCCAGCAGTTACCCCGGCGGGGGGTACACAGATACGCAGTATTTT.

The rearrangement uses TRBV12-3 or TRBV12-4 and TRBJ1-5; D possibly corresponds to TRBD1 (6 bases). The CDR3 runs to 13 residues. Trimming removed 6 bases at V and 7 bases at J, with 13 bases between. The CDR3: CASSPDRGQPQHF. CDR3 nucleotide sequence: TGTGCCAGCAGCCCGGACAGAGGCCAGCCCCAGCATTTT.

This clone was observed once. The CDR3 reads CASSIAGQGTYEQYF. The CDR3 DNA reads as TGTGCCAGTAGTATAGCTGGACAGGGGACCTACGAGCAGTACTTC. The chain links TRBV19 to TRBJ2-7; 9 positions match TRBD1. The CDR3 is made up of 15 amino acids. Trimming removed 1 base from V and 2 bases from J; junction bases left unmatched: 3. Germline V gene data show CDR1 as LNHDA and CDR2 as SQIVND (reference sequence).

The chain is built from TRBV4-1 and TRBJ1-2, with D perhaps TRBD1 (5 bases). This CDR3 has 15 amino acids. Trimming removed 0 bases at V and 0 bases at J, with 8 bases between. CDR1 is MGHRA, CDR2 YSYEKL, per germline. CDR3 DNA: TGCGCCAGCAGCCAAGATGCAGGGTCTAACTATGGCTACACCTTC. Its protein product is CASSQDAGSNYGYTF.

The CDR3 DNA reads as TGTGCCAGCTCACCGGTCCTAGCGGGGGTCGACGAGCAGTACTTC. Protein: CASSPVLAGVDEQYF. The rearrangement links TRBV18 to TRBJ2-7, with 10 bases identical to TRBD2. Germline CDR1 reads KGHSH; CDR2 reads LQKENI. The CDR3 contains 15 residues. Unmatched junction bases numbered 7, after V lost 3 bases and J lost 5 bases.

The chain combines TRBV11-2 with TRBJ2-7; the match to TRBD1 covers 8 bases. The V gene end was trimmed by 5 bases and the J gene end by 4 bases; junction bases not matched to a gene: 16. The V gene's germline CDR1 is SGHAT and CDR2 FQNNGV. The CDR3 spans 17 residues. The CDR3, as DNA: TGTGCCAGCAGCCGAATTGACGGGACAGGTAGTTCTTACGAGCAGTACTTC. Its protein product is CASSRIDGTGSSYEQYF.

This chain uses TRBV5-5 with TRBJ1-2; TRBD1 is a possible D gene (5 bases). V dropped 2 bases and J dropped 5 bases, with 10 bases sitting between them. Germline V CDR1 and CDR2: SGHKS, YYEKEE (reference sequence). The CDR3 has 13 amino acids. The CDR3 loop is CASSLSTGYGYTF. The CDR3 coding sequence is TGTGCCAGCAGCTTAAGTACAGGTTATGGCTACACCTTC.